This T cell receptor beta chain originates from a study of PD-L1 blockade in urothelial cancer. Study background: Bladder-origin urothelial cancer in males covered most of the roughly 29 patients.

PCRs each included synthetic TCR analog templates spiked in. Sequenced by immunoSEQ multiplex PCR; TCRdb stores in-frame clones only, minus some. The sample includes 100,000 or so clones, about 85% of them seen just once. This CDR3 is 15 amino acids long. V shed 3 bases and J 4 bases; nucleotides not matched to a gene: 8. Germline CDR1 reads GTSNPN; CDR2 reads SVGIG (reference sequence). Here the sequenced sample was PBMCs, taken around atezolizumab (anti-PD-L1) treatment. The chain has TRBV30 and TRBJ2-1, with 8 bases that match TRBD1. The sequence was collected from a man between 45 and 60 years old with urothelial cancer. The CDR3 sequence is CAWSETGVGYNEQFF. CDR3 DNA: TGTGCCTGGAGCGAGACAGGGGTCGGTTACAATGAGCAGTTCTTC.